The rows below give T cell receptor beta chains drawn from one sample of a study of blood T cell repertoires in COVID-19. Here immunoSEQ multiplex PCR was the method, and the copy in TCRdb shows in-frame clones only, minus some. The sample includes 250,000 to 300,000 clones, about 88% of them seen just once. Sequencing used peripheral blood. These receptors originate from a woman in her 70s with COVID-19, enrolled during active disease. The CDR3 runs from the conserved cysteine through the conserved F or W.

V	J	CDR3
TRBV18	TRBJ2-1	CASSPETSPNEQFF
TRBV13	TRBJ2-1	CASSSRLAGGFGEQFF
TRBV10-1	TRBJ1-6	CASRDPGLCSYNSPLHF
TRBV28	TRBJ1-2	CASSSPTGGNYGYTF
TRBV19	TRBJ1-2	CASSMRGRSYGYTF
TRBV10-3	TRBJ1-3	CATKSAGVWDTIYF
TRBV10-2	TRBJ1-5	CASSEQGYSNQPQHF
TRBV29-1	TRBJ2-7	CSVGQGRNEQYF
TRBV13	TRBJ1-4	CASSSSGTGNEKLFF
TRBV28	TRBJ1-5	CASSLRTASNQPQHF
TRBV24-1	TRBJ2-3	CATSEGDSDSTDTQYF